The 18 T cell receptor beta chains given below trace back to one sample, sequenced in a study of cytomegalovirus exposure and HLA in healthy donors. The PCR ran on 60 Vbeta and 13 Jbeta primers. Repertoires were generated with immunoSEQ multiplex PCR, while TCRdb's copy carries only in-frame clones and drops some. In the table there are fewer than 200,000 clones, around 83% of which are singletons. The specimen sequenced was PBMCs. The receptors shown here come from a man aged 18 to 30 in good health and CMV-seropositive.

The CDR3 protein is CASSRDRNQPQHF. The CDR3 DNA reads TGTGCCAGTAGTCGGGACAGAAATCAGCCCCAGCATTTT. The gene calls are TRBV19 and TRBJ1-5, with 7 bases aligning to TRBD1. CDR3 length: 13 residues. The germline V gene encodes CDR1 LNHDA and CDR2 SQIVND (reference sequence). Trimming took 5 bases from V and 4 from J; bases not matched to a gene: 2.

Here the CDR3 reads CASSQGQAFNQPQHF. The CDR3 DNA follows: TGTGCCAGCAGCCAGGGACAGGCGTTCAATCAGCCCCAGCATTTT. The chain joins TRBV5-8 to TRBJ1-5; 8 bases are shared with TRBD1. Looked up from germline, CDR1 is SGHTS and CDR2 is YDEGEE. V dropped 4 bases and J dropped 3; count of bases not matched to a gene: 6. The CDR3 covers 15 residues.

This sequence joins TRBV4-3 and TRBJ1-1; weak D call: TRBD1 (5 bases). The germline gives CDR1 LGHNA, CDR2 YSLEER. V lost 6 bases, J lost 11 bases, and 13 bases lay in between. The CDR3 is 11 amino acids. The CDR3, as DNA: TGCGCCAGCAGGGGAGGGGATCAGGCTTTCTTT. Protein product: CASRGGDQAFF.

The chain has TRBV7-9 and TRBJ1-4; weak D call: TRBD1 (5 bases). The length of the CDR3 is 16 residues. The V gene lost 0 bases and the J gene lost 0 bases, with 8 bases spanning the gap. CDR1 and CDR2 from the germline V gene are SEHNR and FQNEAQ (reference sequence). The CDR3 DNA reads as TGTGCCAGCAGCTTAGCGGGGCAGGCAACTAATGAAAAACTGTTTTTT. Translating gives CASSLAGQATNEKLFF.

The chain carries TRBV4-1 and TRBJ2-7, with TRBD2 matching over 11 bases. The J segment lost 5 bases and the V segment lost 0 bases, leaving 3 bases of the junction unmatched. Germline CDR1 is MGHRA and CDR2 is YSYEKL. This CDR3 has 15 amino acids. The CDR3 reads CASSQDETSGDEQYF. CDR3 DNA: TGCGCCAGCAGCCAAGATGAGACTAGCGGGGACGAGCAGTACTTC.

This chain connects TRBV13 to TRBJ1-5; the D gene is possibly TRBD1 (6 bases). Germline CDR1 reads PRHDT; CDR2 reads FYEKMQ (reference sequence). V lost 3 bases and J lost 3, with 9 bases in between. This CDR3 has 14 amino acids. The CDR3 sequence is CASSFGQINQPQHF. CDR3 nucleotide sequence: TGTGCCAGCAGCTTCGGACAGATCAATCAGCCCCAGCATTTT.

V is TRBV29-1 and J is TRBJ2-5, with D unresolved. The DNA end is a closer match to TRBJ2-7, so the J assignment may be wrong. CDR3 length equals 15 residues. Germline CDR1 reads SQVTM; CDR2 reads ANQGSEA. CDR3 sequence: CSVEDPTESTYEQYF. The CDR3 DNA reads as TGCAGCGTTGAAGATCCCACAGAATCAACCTACGAGCAGTACTTC.

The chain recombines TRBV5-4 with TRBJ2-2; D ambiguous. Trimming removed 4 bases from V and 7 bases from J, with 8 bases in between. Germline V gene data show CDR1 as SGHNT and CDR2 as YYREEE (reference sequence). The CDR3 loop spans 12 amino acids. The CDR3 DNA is TGTGCCAGCAGCCCGGTGGTCGGGGAGCTGTTTTTT. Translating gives CASSPVVGELFF.

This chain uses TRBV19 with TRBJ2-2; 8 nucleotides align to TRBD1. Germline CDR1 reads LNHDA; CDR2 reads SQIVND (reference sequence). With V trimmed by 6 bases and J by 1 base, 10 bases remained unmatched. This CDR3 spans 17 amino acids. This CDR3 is CASRIRFGTGNTGELFF. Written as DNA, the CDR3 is TGTGCCAGTAGGATTAGGTTCGGGACAGGGAACACCGGGGAGCTGTTTTTT.

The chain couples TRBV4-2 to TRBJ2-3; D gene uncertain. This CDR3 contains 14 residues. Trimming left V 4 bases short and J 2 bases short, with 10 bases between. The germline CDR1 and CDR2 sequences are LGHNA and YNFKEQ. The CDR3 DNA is TGTGCCAGCAGCCCCCTTGCGTACACAGATACGCAGTATTTT. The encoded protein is CASSPLAYTDTQYF.

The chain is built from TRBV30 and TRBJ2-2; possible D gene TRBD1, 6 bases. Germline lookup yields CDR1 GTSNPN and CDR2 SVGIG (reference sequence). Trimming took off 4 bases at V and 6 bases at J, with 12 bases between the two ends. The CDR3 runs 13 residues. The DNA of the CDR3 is TGTGCCTGGAATAAGGGGGAACCCGGGGAGCTGTTTTTT. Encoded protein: CAWNKGEPGELFF.

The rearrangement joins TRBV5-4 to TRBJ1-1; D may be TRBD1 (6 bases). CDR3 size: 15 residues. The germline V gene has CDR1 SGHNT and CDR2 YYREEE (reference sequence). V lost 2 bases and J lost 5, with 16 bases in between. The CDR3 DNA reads TGTGCCAGCAGCTTAGGTACAGGGTATGGGACTGAAGCTTTCTTT. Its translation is CASSLGTGYGTEAFF.

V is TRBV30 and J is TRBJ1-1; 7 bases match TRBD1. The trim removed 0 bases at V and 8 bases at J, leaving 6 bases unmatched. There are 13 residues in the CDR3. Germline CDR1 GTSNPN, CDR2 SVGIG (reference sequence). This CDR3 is CAWSVGGRVEAFF. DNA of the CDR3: TGTGCCTGGAGTGTAGGGGGCAGGGTAGAAGCTTTCTTT.

The CDR3 coding sequence is TGTGCCAGCAGTGAAGGGACAGGGAGTGGAAACTATGGCTACACCTTC. Translated, it gives CASSEGTGSGNYGYTF. The chain combines TRBV6-1 with TRBJ1-2; 8 bases map to TRBD1. V trimming: 1 base; J trimming: 2 bases; junction bases outside the gene matches: 6. Germline V CDR1 and CDR2: MNHNS, SASEGT. The CDR3 sequence is 16 residues long.

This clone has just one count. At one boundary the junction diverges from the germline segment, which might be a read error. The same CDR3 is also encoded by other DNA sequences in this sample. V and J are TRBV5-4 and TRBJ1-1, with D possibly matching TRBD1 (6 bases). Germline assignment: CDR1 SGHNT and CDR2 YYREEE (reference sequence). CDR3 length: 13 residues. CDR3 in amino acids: CASSPTGNTEAFF. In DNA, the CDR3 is TGTGCCAGCAGCCCGACAGGAAACACCGAAGCTTTCTTT.

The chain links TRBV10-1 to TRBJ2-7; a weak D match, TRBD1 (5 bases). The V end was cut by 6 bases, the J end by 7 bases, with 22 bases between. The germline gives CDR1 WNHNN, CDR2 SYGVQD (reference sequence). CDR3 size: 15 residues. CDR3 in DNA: TGCGCCAGCAGGTCCAGGGTAAGGGGTGTAGGGGAGCAGTACTTC. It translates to CASRSRVRGVGEQYF.

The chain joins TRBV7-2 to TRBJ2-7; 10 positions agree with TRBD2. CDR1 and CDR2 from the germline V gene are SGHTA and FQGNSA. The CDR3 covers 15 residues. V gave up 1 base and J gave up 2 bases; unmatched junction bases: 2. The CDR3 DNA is TGTGCCAGCAGCTTAGTTACTAGCGGGGCCTACGAGCAGTACTTC. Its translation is CASSLVTSGAYEQYF.

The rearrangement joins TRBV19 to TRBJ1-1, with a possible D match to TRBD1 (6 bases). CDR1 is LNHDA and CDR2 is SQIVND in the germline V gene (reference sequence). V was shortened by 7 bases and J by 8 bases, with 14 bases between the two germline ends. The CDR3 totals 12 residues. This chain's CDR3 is CASNDRSWEAFF. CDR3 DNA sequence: TGTGCCAGTAATGACAGGTCTTGGGAAGCTTTCTTT.